This T cell receptor (beta chain) appears in the sequencing data of a study of T cell changes during pregnancy in multiple sclerosis. Here immunoSEQ multiplex PCR was the method, and the copy in TCRdb shows in-frame clones only, minus some. This table has approximately 40,000 clones, approximately 92% appearing once. CDR1 is SGDLS and CDR2 is YYNGEE in the germline V gene. The junction had 17 bases not matched to a gene; V was cut back by 0 bases and J by 3 bases. The CDR3 runs 22 residues. The specimen was CD4+ T cells from peripheral blood mononuclear cells, collected before pregnancy. The chain joins TRBV9 to TRBJ2-4, with 14 bases that match TRBD2. The origin of this receptor is a female donor with multiple sclerosis, enrolled in a pregnancy study. CDR3 residues: CASSVEGGNRGLAGENKNIQYF. DNA for the CDR3: TGTGCCAGCAGCGTAGAGGGGGGGAACCGGGGACTAGCGGGAGAAAACAAAAACATTCAGTACTTC.